The next 17 T cell receptor beta chains were all read from a single sample in a study of cytomegalovirus exposure and HLA in healthy donors. It was with 60 Vbeta and 13 Jbeta primers that the PCR ran. Assay used: immunoSEQ multiplex PCR; TCRdb lists only in-frame clones, some missing. The sample records 180,000 or so clones, 70% to 85% being singletons. Sequenced: PBMCs. The source of these receptors is a woman aged 60-75 years in good health and CMV-seropositive.

The chain uses TRBV6-5 and TRBJ2-7; D unclear. The CDR3 consists of 13 residues. Trimming shortened V by 6 bases and J by 4 bases, and 13 bases separated the two germline ends. Germline CDR1 and CDR2: MNHEY and SVGAGI. CDR3 sequence reads: CASRPKHIYEQYF. The CDR3 coding sequence is TGTGCCAGCAGACCGAAGCATATTTACGAGCAGTACTTC.

The rearrangement links TRBV27 to TRBJ2-4; D is possibly TRBD2 (6 bases). The CDR3 runs to 13 residues. V was trimmed by 3 bases and J by 8 bases, leaving 11 bases between them. Germline V gene sequence: CDR1 MNHEY, CDR2 SMNVEV (reference sequence). The CDR3: CASSFRWGDIQYF. CDR3 in DNA: TGTGCCAGCAGTTTTCGTTGGGGGGACATTCAGTACTTC.

V is TRBV7-6 and J is TRBJ1-2; the match to TRBD1 covers 7 bases. The length of the CDR3 is 13 residues. Trimming took 0 bases from V and 13 from J; bases not matched to a gene: 8. Germline lookup yields CDR1 SGHVS and CDR2 FNYEAQ. Written as DNA, the CDR3 is TGTGCCAGCAGCTTAGCGGGACAGACCTTCGTCACCTTC. Its translation: CASSLAGQTFVTF.

The chain links TRBV5-1 to TRBJ2-1; tentatively, D is TRBD1 (6 bases). The CDR3 extends over 15 amino acids. Germline CDR1 and CDR2: SGHRS and YFSETQ. Trimming took 3 bases from V and 3 from J, leaving 13 bases between them. The CDR3 DNA is TGCGCCAGCAGCTCAGGGGTAGGACTCTACAATGAGCAGTTCTTC. Its protein product is CASSSGVGLYNEQFF.

The chain joins TRBV10-3 to TRBJ2-5; D remains ambiguous. V lost 4 bases to trimming and J lost 4 bases, with 4 bases between them. CDR3 length: 11 amino acids. Germline assignment: CDR1 ENHRY and CDR2 SYGVKD. CDR3 residues: CAISVGETQYF. CDR3 nucleotide sequence: TGTGCCATCAGTGTCGGAGAGACCCAGTACTTC.

The chain employs TRBV5-3 and TRBJ2-7; 7 nucleotides align to TRBD1. TRBV5-3 is marked as an open reading frame, function uncertain. The V gene end was trimmed by 3 bases and the J gene end by 3 bases; junction bases not matched to a gene: 9. The CDR3 loop spans 15 amino acids. The DNA of the CDR3 is TGTGCCAGAAGCTCCTTCCGGGACAGCCTCTACGAGCAGTACTTC. This codes for CARSSFRDSLYEQYF.

This clone was counted a few times. The chain uses TRBV6-1 and TRBJ1-5, with D perhaps matching TRBD1 (5 bases). CDR3 size: 15 residues. The germline CDR1 and CDR2 sequences are MNHNS and SASEGT. The germline V and J ends were trimmed by 6 bases and 0 bases, with 12 bases remaining between them. CDR3 in amino acids: CASRRGGHSNQPQHF. In DNA form, the CDR3 reads TGTGCCAGCAGGAGGGGAGGTCATAGCAATCAGCCCCAGCATTTT.

This chain uses TRBV11-2 with TRBJ2-7, with D possibly matching TRBD1 (6 bases). The V gene lost 2 bases and the J gene lost 0 bases, with 14 bases spanning the gap. This CDR3 has 16 amino acids. The V gene's germline CDR1 is SGHAT and CDR2 FQNNGV. CDR3 loop: CASSLQAGASSYEQYF. CDR3 DNA sequence: TGTGCCAGCAGCTTACAGGCAGGGGCGAGCTCCTACGAGCAGTACTTC.

This sequence joins TRBV9 and TRBJ1-1, with unresolved D. The V end was cut by 4 bases, the J end by 2 bases, with 12 bases between. The CDR3 is 14 residues long. Germline V gene sequence: CDR1 SGDLS, CDR2 YYNGEE. CDR3 in DNA: TGTGCCAGCAGCTTCAAACAGAGTAACACTGAAGCTTTCTTT. The encoded protein is CASSFKQSNTEAFF. The whole variable domain, remainder taken from reference TRBV9 and TRBJ1-1, is DSGVTQTPKHLITATGQRVTLRCSPRSGDLSVYWYQQSLDQGLQFLIQYYNGEERAKGNILERFSAQQFPDLHSELNLSSLELGDSALYFCASSFKQSNTEAFFGQGTRLTVV.

The J gene is TRBJ1-5, the V gene TRBV6-5; 8 bases align to TRBD1. Germline CDR1 reads MNHEY; CDR2 reads SVGAGI. Unmatched junction bases numbered 10, after V lost 6 bases and J lost 6 bases. CDR3 size: 15 residues. DNA of the CDR3: TGTGCCAGCAGACGGACAGGGATAAGGGCTCAGCCCCAGCATTTT. Residues: CASRRTGIRAQPQHF.

This clone was picked up a small number of times. One end of the junction does not line up with germline, which may come from a read error. The rearrangement links TRBV5-6 to TRBJ2-6, with D possibly matching TRBD1 (5 bases). The CDR3 is 15 residues long. Germline values: CDR1 SGHDT, CDR2 YYEEEE. The CDR3 DNA sequence: TGTGCCAGCAGTTTTAGACGTCCTGGGGCCAACGGCCTGACTTTC. It yields the protein CASSFRRPGANGLTF.

This clone has only one observation. CDR3 region: CASSDQGLAKNIQYF. In DNA, the CDR3 is TGTGCCAGCAGCGACCAGGGGTTAGCCAAAAACATTCAGTACTTC. This chain links TRBV6-1 with TRBJ2-4, with D maybe TRBD1 (6 bases). The length of the CDR3 is 15 residues. Germline-derived CDR1 and CDR2 are MNHNS and SASEGT. The V end lost 6 bases, the J end lost 0 bases, and 12 bases lay between the germline ends.

The rearrangement joins TRBV5-1 to TRBJ2-4, with 7 bases aligning to TRBD1. The CDR3 runs to 21 residues. CDR1 SGHRS and CDR2 YFSETQ come from the germline V gene. Germline trimming cut 0 bases from V and 0 bases from J; bases unmatched to any gene: 18. This chain's CDR3 is CASSLGGFRSDRNIAKNIQYF. DNA for the CDR3: TGCGCCAGCAGCTTGGGGGGGTTTCGTTCGGACAGGAACATAGCCAAAAACATTCAGTACTTC.

The gene calls are TRBV27 and TRBJ2-5, with 7 bases aligning to TRBD1. Germline values: CDR1 MNHEY, CDR2 SMNVEV (reference sequence). Losses at the gene ends were 0 bases for V and 5 bases for J; bases not matched to a gene: 6. The CDR3 has 15 residues. The CDR3 protein is CASSLSGQARETQYF. The CDR3 bases are TGTGCCAGCAGTTTATCAGGACAGGCTAGGGAGACCCAGTACTTC.

This chain joins TRBV29-1 and TRBJ2-5; D might be TRBD1 (6 bases). The DNA matches TRBJ2-7 better at its end, which makes the J call doubtful. Germline V gene sequence: CDR1 SQVTM, CDR2 ANQGSEA. The CDR3 loop spans 13 amino acids. This CDR3 is CSVELQGVYEQYF. DNA for the CDR3: TGCAGCGTTGAACTACAGGGTGTGTACGAGCAGTACTTC.

The V call is TRBV29-1, the J call TRBJ1-6; D perhaps matches TRBD1 (6 bases). CDR3 length: 17 amino acids. V dropped 6 bases and J dropped 2 bases, with 20 bases sitting between them. The V gene's germline CDR1 is SQVTM and CDR2 ANQGSEA. CDR3: CSVGGVKTGPYNSPLHF. The CDR3 DNA reads TGCAGCGTAGGTGGGGTGAAAACAGGGCCCTATAATTCACCCCTCCACTTT.

The gene calls are TRBV6-5 and TRBJ2-1; 8 bases agree with TRBD1. The CDR3 has 15 residues. Losses at the gene ends were 6 bases for V and 0 bases for J; bases not matched to a gene: 4. The germline V gene has CDR1 MNHEY and CDR2 SVGAGI. The CDR3 here is CASRTTGGSYNEQFF. The CDR3 DNA sequence: TGTGCCAGCAGGACAACAGGGGGCTCCTACAATGAGCAGTTCTTC.